This TCR beta chain was identified during a study of patients and donors after allogeneic stem cell transplantation. MiXCR, applied by TCRdb to the RT-PCR reads, yields one record per CDR3 protein. The sample contains some 960,000 distinct CDR3 sequences, 15% to 20% of which appear only once. This clonotype was observed a handful of times. What was sequenced was blood, either unsorted or a sorted T cell fraction (not recorded which). The receptor was derived from a human donor who was either an allogeneic HSCT recipient or a stem cell or donor lymphocyte infusion donor (not recorded which). It is not recorded whose cells these are; they may come from a transplant donor.

CDR3 sequence (DNA): TGTGCCAGCAGCGTAGGGCCAGGGGCAGGTGATGAGCAGTTCTTC. It codes for CASSVGPGAGDEQFF. The chain links TRBV9 to TRBJ2-1, with TRBD1 as a possible D gene (6 bases). Looked up from germline, CDR1 is SGDLS and CDR2 is YYNGEE. This CDR3 is built from 15 residues. Trimming cost V 0 bases and J 8 bases, with 15 bases left between them.